Listed below are T cell receptor beta chains from one sample, sequenced in a study of T cell clones after liver transplantation. Assay: immunoSEQ multiplex PCR; the TCRdb copy retains only in-frame clones and omits some. The sample has roughly 70,000 clones, about nine tenths seen once; the top ten hold approximately 2.5%. This specimen consisted of CD4+ T cells from blood, obtained before liver transplant. The receptors shown here come from a human donor who received a liver transplant. Both conserved end residues are part of each CDR3. The D gene is left open where the match is weak. Where a row states a size, it is once, few, many or the class of an expanded clone; other rows omit it.

.	13	.	TRBV5-1	TRBJ2-7	CASSLEGNGEQYF	TGCGCCAGCAGCCTAGAGGGTAACGGCGAGCAGTACTTC
once	13	.	TRBV10-2	TRBJ1-5	CASGGAGEQPQHF	TGCGCCAGCGGGGGGGCGGGGGAGCAGCCCCAGCATTTT
.	16	.	TRBV5-1	TRBJ2-1	CASSPNSDSSYNEQFF	TGCGCCAGCAGCCCTAATAGCGACAGCTCCTACAATGAGCAGTTCTTC
.	13	.	TRBV18	TRBJ1-1	CASSWDWNTEAFF	TGTGCCAGCTCATGGGATTGGAACACTGAAGCTTTCTTT
.	18	.	TRBV2	TRBJ2-1	CASRPLPRGLFQGNEQFF	TGTGCCAGCAGGCCCCTACCACGGGGACTGTTCCAGGGCAATGAGCAGTTCTTC
.	16	.	TRBV5-4	TRBJ1-4	CASSSTPGAVNEKLFF	TGTGCCAGCAGCTCCACCCCCGGGGCGGTTAATGAAAAACTGTTTTTT
.	16	.	TRBV2	TRBJ2-7	CASRFLGVGEGYEQYF	TGTGCCAGCCGCTTCTTGGGTGTGGGTGAGGGCTACGAGCAGTACTTC
.	14	.	TRBV6-5	TRBJ1-2	CASSRQNSLYGYTF	TGTGCCAGCAGTAGACAAAACTCCCTCTATGGCTACACCTTC
few	14	.	TRBV7-2	TRBJ2-5	CASSLELTRETQYF	TGTGCCAGCAGCTTAGAGTTGACGCGAGAGACCCAGTACTTC
.	13	TRBD1	TRBV29-1	TRBJ1-2	CSVEGGGGYGYTF	TGCAGCGTTGAGGGAGGGGGCGGCTATGGCTACACCTTC
.	15	.	TRBV5-4	TRBJ2-7	CASSSPGTMTYEQYF	TGTGCCAGCAGCTCCCCGGGGACAATGACCTACGAGCAGTACTTC
.	16	TRBD2	TRBV15	TRBJ2-5	CATSTGLAGRGETQYF	TGTGCCACCAGCACCGGACTAGCGGGCAGGGGAGAGACCCAGTACTTC
.	15	TRBD2	TRBV29-1	TRBJ2-1	CSGSLGLSPANEQFF	TGCAGCGGTTCCCTGGGACTATCCCCCGCCAATGAGCAGTTCTTC
once	15	.	TRBV4-3	TRBJ2-1	CASSQERDTVNEQFF	TGCGCCAGCAGCCAAGAAAGGGACACGGTCAATGAGCAGTTCTTC
.	14	.	TRBV19	TRBJ2-1	CASSILGVVDEQFF	TGTGCCAGTAGTATCCTGGGGGTTGTCGATGAGCAGTTCTTC
.	16	TRBD2	TRBV7-2	TRBJ2-2	CASSHGLAGGSGELFF	TGTGCCAGCAGCCACGGGCTAGCGGGGGGGTCCGGGGAGCTGTTTTTT
.	14	TRBD1	TRBV15	TRBJ1-3	CATSQGAYGNTIYF	TGTGCCACCTCTCAGGGGGCTTATGGAAACACCATATATTTT
.	15	TRBD2	TRBV6-5	TRBJ2-7	CASSRTSGVLNQQYF	TGTGCCAGCAGTCGTACTAGCGGGGTCCTTAATCAGCAGTACTTC
.	13	TRBD1	TRBV28	TRBJ1-2	CATGTAYNYGYTF	TGTGCCACCGGGACAGCCTATAACTATGGCTACACCTTC
.	16	TRBD2	TRBV5-6	TRBJ2-2	CASSFQREWNTGELFF	TGTGCCAGCAGCTTCCAGCGGGAGTGGAACACCGGGGAGCTGTTTTTT
.	12	.	TRBV9	TRBJ2-3	CASSRSTDTQYF	TGTGCCAGCAGCCGTAGCACAGATACGCAGTATTTT
.	14	.	TRBV6-5	TRBJ2-2	CASRQSGVTGELFF	TGTGCCAGCAGACAGTCGGGGGTCACCGGGGAGCTGTTTTTT
.	14	TRBD2	TRBV2	TRBJ2-7	CASVAGAVNYEQYF	TGTGCCAGCGTAGCGGGGGCGGTAAACTACGAGCAGTACTTC
.	16	.	TRBV9	TRBJ2-5	CASSVDRGHQGETQYF	TGTGCCAGCAGCGTAGATAGGGGACACCAAGGAGAGACCCAGTACTTC
.	17	TRBD2	TRBV27	TRBJ2-2	CASSFSSGRAYTGELFF	TGTGCCAGCAGTTTTTCCAGCGGGAGAGCATACACCGGGGAGCTGTTTTTT
.	15	TRBD2	TRBV5-1	TRBJ2-3	CASSLASGSSDTQYF	TGCGCCAGCAGCTTGGCTAGCGGGAGTTCAGATACGCAGTATTTT
.	15	.	TRBV5-4	TRBJ2-7	CASSLDTGYIDEQYF	TGTGCCAGCAGCTTGGATACAGGGTACATCGACGAGCAGTACTTC
.	18	TRBD2	TRBV7-2	TRBJ2-7	CASSLATLAGAGLYEQYF	TGTGCCAGCAGCTTAGCGACGCTAGCGGGAGCGGGCCTCTACGAGCAGTACTTC
.	15	TRBD2	TRBV5-1	TRBJ2-3	CASSYGLAGADTQYF	TGCGCCAGCAGCTACGGACTAGCGGGAGCGGATACGCAGTATTTT
few	13	.	TRBV5-1	TRBJ2-3	CASSFWGRDTQYF	TGCGCCAGCAGCTTTTGGGGAAGAGATACGCAGTATTTT
once	14	.	TRBV19	TRBJ2-2	CASSIDARQGELFF	TGTGCCAGTAGTATAGATGCGCGGCAGGGGGAGCTGTTTTTT
.	15	TRBD2	TRBV7-9	TRBJ2-1	CASSKLAGAYNEQFF	TGTGCCAGCAGCAAATTAGCGGGAGCCTACAATGAGCAGTTCTTC
.	15	TRBD2	TRBV6-4	TRBJ2-1	CASSDLAGKYNEQFF	TGTGCCAGCAGTGACCTAGCGGGAAAGTACAATGAGCAGTTCTTC
.	15	.	TRBV2	TRBJ1-1	CASSLDDRPNTEAFF	TGTGCCAGCAGTTTAGACGACAGGCCGAACACTGAAGCTTTCTTT
once	17	TRBD2	TRBV18	TRBJ2-7	CASSLTGPGLAGYEQYF	TGTGCCAGCTCACTAACCGGACCGGGACTAGCGGGATACGAGCAGTACTTC
.	12	.	TRBV7-2	TRBJ2-2	CASSLGLQELFF	TGTGCCAGCAGCTTAGGGTTGCAGGAGCTGTTTTTT
.	18	TRBD2	TRBV4-3	TRBJ2-1	CASSLTARTSGSYNEQFF	TGCGCCAGCAGCCTCACAGCCCGGACTAGCGGGAGTTACAATGAGCAGTTCTTC
.	15	.	TRBV4-2	TRBJ2-2	CASSQDSANTGELFF	TGTGCCAGCAGCCAGGACAGCGCGAACACCGGGGAGCTGTTTTTT
.	16	TRBD1	TRBV27	TRBJ1-2	CASSPTRDRKGYGYTF	TGTGCCAGCAGTCCCACTAGGGACAGAAAGGGCTATGGCTACACCTTC
.	16	TRBD1	TRBV7-8	TRBJ2-7	CASSFPGTGISYEQYF	TGTGCCAGCAGCTTCCCCGGGACAGGGATCTCCTACGAGCAGTACTTC
.	16	.	TRBV27	TRBJ2-7	CASSPTRQALHYEQYF	TGTGCCAGCAGTCCTACCCGACAGGCTCTACACTACGAGCAGTACTTC
.	15	TRBD1	TRBV6-1	TRBJ2-1	CASSTRQGNYNEQFF	TGTGCCAGCAGTACAAGACAGGGTAACTACAATGAGCAGTTCTTC
.	14	TRBD2	TRBV28	TRBJ2-3	CASSFSGSTDTQYF	TGTGCCAGCAGTTTTAGCGGGAGCACAGATACGCAGTATTTT